This note documents a single TCR beta chain sequence. What it binds is not known. The PCR contained 60 Vbeta and 13 Jbeta primers. TCRdb's copy holds only in-frame clones and misses some; the assay was immunoSEQ multiplex PCR. The data hold some 160,000 clones, with around 79% observed a single time. In germline, CDR1 is SGHDN, CDR2 FVKESK. The CDR3 has 17 amino acids. The V end was cut by 2 bases, the J end by 0 bases, with 11 bases between. The data were taken from a study of cytomegalovirus exposure and HLA in healthy donors. Regarding the study as a whole: Across donors, presence/absence analyses took sequencing depth to be roughly uniform. TCR beta chains numbering 164 were designated cytomegalovirus-associated. Most TCRs appeared rarely, but some public TCRs recurred in many donors.

This receptor was identified in a woman between 35 and 50 years old in good health and CMV-seronegative. This chain uses TRBV14 with TRBJ1-6; maybe TRBD1 (6 bases). The source material was PBMCs. CDR3 DNA: TGTGCCAGCAGCCAACTTAAGGACAGCTCCTATAATTCACCCCTCCACTTT. This translates into CASSQLKDSSYNSPLHF.